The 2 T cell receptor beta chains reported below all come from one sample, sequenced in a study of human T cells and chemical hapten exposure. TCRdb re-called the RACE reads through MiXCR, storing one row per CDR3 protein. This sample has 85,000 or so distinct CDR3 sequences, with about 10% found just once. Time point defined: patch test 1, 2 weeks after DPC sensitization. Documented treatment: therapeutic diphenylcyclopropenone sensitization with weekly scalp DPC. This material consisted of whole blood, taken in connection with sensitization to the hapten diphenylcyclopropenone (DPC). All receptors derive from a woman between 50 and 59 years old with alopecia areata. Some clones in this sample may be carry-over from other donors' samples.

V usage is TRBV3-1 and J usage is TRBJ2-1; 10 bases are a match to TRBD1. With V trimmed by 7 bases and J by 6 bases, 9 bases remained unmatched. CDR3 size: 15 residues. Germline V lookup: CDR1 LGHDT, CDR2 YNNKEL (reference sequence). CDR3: CASMQPGQGTNEQFF. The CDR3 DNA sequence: TGTGCCAGCATGCAACCGGGACAGGGGACCAATGAGCAGTTCTTC.

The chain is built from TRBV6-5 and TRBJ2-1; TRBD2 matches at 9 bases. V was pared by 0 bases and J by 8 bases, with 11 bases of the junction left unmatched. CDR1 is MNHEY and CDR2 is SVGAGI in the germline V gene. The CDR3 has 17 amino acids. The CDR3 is CASSYSRAGGPADEQFF. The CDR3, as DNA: TGTGCCAGCAGTTACTCGAGGGCGGGAGGGCCTGCAGATGAGCAGTTCTTC.